This T cell receptor (beta chain) was observed in a study of cytomegalovirus exposure and HLA in healthy donors. It was with 60 Vbeta and 13 Jbeta primers that the PCR ran. TCRdb's table, derived via immunoSEQ multiplex PCR, lists solely in-frame clones and lacks some. The table has roughly 200,000 clones, under 85% seen once; the top ten hold around 1.7%. The sequence was collected from a man aged 45-65 years in good health and CMV-seronegative. Material: PBMCs.

The CDR3 nucleotides are TGTGCCAGCAGGGGACAGGGTATTTACGAGCAGTACTTC. As protein: CASRGQGIYEQYF. The chain is built from TRBV6-1 and TRBJ2-7; 9 bases agree with TRBD1. From germline, CDR1 is MNHNS and CDR2 SASEGT. The V and J ends lost 6 bases and 4 bases, in that order; junction bases with no gene match: 4. CDR3 size: 13 residues.